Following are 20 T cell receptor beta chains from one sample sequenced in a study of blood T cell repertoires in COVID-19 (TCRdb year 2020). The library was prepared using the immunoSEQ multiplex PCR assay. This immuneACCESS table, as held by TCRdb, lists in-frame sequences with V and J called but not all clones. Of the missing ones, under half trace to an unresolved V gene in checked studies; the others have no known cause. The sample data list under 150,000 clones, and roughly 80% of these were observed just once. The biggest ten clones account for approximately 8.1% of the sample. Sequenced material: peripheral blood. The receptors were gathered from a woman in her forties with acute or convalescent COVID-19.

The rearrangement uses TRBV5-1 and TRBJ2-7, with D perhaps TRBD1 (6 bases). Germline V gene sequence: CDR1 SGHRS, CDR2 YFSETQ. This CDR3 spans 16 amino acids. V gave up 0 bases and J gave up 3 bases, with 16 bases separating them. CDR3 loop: CASSLAGAWGIYEQYF. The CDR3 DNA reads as TGCGCCAGCAGCTTGGCAGGGGCCTGGGGTATCTACGAGCAGTACTTC.

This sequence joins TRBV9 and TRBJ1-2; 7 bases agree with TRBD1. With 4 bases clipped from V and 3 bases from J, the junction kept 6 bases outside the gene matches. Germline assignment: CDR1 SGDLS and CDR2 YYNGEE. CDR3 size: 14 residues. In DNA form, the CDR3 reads TGTGCCAGCAGCCCCTCCCAGGGGGACTATGGCTACACCTTC. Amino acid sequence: CASSPSQGDYGYTF.

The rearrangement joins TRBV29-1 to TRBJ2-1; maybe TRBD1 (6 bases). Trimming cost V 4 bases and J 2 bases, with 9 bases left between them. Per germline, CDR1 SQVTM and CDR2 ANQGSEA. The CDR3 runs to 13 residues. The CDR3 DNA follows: TGCAGCGTTGCGACAGGAACCTACAATGAGCAGTTCTTC. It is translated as CSVATGTYNEQFF.

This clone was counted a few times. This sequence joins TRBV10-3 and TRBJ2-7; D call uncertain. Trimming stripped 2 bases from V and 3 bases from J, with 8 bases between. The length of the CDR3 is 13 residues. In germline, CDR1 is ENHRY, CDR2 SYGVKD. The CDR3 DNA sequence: TGTGCCATCAGTGAGGTGGCACACTACGAGCAGTACTTC. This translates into CAISEVAHYEQYF.

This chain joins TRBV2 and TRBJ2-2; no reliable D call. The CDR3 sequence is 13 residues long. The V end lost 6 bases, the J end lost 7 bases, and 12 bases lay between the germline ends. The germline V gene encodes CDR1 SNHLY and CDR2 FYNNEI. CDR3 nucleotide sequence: TGTGCCAGCAGACTAAGTCCCATCGGGGAGCTGTTTTTT. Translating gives CASRLSPIGELFF.

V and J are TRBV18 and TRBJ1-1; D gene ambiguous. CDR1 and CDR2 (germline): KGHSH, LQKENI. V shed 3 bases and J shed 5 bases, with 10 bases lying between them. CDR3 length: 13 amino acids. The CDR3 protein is CASSPPTRTEAFF. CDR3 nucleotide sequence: TGTGCCAGCTCACCCCCGACTAGAACTGAAGCTTTCTTT.

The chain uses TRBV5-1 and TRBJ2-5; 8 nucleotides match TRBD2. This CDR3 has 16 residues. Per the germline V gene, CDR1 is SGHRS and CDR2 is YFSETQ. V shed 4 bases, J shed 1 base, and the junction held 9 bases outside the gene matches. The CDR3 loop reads CASSGGAGASQETQYF. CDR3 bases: TGCGCCAGCAGCGGAGGAGCGGGGGCTTCCCAAGAGACCCAGTACTTC.

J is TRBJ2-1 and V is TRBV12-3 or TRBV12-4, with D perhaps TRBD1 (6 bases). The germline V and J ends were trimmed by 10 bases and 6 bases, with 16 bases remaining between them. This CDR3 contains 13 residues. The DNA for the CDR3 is TGTGCCACTCGACAGGACGGGTTCAATGAGCAGTTCTTC. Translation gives CATRQDGFNEQFF.

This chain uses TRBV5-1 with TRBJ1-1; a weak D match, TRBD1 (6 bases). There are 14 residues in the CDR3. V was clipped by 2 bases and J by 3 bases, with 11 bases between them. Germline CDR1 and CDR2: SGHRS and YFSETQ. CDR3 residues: CASSFQGSDTEAFF. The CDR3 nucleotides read TGCGCCAGCAGCTTCCAGGGGTCGGACACTGAAGCTTTCTTT.

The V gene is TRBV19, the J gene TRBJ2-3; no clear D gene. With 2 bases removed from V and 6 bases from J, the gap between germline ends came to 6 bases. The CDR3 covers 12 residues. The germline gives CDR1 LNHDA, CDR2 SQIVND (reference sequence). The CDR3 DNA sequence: TGTGCCAGTAGTATATTTGAGGATACGCAGTATTTT. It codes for CASSIFEDTQYF.

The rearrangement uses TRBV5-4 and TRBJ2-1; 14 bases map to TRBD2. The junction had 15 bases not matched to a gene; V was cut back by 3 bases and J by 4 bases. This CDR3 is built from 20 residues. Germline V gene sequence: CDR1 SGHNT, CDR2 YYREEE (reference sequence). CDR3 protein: CASSSGTRLAGGPIYNEQFF. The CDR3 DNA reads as TGTGCCAGCAGCTCAGGGACTCGACTAGCGGGGGGGCCTATTTACAATGAGCAGTTCTTC.

CDR3 sequence: CASSTSLPRDYTEAFF. CDR3 DNA: TGTGCCAGCAGCACTTCTCTACCCCGGGACTACACTGAAGCTTTCTTT. The chain has TRBV21-1 and TRBJ1-1. TRBV21-1 represents a pseudogene. The CDR3 runs to 16 residues.

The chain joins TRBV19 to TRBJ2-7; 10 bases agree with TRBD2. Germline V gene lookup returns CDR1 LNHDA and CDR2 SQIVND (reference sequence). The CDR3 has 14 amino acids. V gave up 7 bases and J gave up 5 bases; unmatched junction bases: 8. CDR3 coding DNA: TGTGCCAGTAAGGAGCGGGGGGGCGTCGACGAGCAGTACTTC. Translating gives CASKERGGVDEQYF.

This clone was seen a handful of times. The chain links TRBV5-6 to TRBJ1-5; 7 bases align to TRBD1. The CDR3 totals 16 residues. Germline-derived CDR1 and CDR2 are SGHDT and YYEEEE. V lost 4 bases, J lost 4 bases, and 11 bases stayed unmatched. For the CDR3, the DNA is TGTGCCAGCAGCCCGCGAAGGACAGGACAAAATCAGCCCCAGCATTTT. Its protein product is CASSPRRTGQNQPQHF.

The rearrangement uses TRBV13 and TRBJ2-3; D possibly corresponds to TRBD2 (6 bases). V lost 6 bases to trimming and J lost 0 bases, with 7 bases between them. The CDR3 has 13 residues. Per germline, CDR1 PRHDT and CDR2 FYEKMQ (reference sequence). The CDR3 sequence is CASRGTSTDTQYF. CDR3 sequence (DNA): TGTGCCAGCAGAGGGACTAGCACAGATACGCAGTATTTT.

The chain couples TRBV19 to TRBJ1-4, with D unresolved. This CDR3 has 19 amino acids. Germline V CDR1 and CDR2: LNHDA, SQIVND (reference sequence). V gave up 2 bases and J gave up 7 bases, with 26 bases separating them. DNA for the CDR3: TGTGCCAGTAGTATATTTCACCCTGGGCCCGCGGGTGGTGGTGAAAAACTGTTTTTT. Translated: CASSIFHPGPAGGGEKLFF.

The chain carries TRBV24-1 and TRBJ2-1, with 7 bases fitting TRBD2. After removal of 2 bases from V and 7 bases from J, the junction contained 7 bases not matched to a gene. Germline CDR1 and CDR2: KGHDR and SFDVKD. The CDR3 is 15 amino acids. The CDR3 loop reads CATSDSLAVKNEQFF. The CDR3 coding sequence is TGTGCCACCAGTGATTCCCTAGCGGTGAAAAATGAGCAGTTCTTC.

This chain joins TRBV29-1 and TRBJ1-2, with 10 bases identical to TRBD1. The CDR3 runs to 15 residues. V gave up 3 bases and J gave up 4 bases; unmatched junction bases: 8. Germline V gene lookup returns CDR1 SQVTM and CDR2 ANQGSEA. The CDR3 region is CSVDLRDRGLYGYTF. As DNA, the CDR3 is TGCAGCGTTGATCTCCGGGACAGGGGACTCTATGGCTACACCTTC.

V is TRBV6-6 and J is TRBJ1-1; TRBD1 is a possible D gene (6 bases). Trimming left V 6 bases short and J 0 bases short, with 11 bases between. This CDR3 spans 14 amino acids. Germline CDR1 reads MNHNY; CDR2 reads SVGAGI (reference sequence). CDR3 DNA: TGTGCCAGCAGGCTAGGGGGGGTGAACACTGAAGCTTTCTTT. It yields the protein CASRLGGVNTEAFF.

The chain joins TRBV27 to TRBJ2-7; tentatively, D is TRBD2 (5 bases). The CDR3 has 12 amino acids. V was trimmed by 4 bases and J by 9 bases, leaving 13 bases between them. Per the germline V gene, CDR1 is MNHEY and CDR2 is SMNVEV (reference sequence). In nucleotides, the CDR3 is TGTGCCAGCAGTTCCGGAATTGGAGGGCAGTACTTC. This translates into CASSSGIGGQYF.